A selection of T cell receptor beta chains follows, all from one sample in a study of T cells of healthy individuals. TCRdb redid the calling of the 5' RACE reads with MiXCR, one entry per CDR3 protein. The sample holds approximately 52,000 distinct CDR3 sequences, around 15% seen once. The receptor set was obtained from a human donor in good health. Both conserved end residues are part of each CDR3. D genes are given only for firm matches. Part of the rows lack a size; the others show once, few, many or a class for expanded clones.

d_gene: TRBD1; abundance: many; v_gene: TRBV4-3; j_gene: TRBJ2-2; len: 15; CDR3aa: CASSLGTGLAGELFF; CDR3nt: TGCGCCAGCAGCCTCGGGACAGGGCTCGCCGGGGAGCTGTTTTTT
d_gene: TRBD1; abundance: many; v_gene: TRBV20-1; j_gene: TRBJ2-3; len: 15; CDR3aa: CSARDWGQGADTQYF; CDR3nt: TGCAGTGCTAGAGATTGGGGACAGGGGGCAGATACGCAGTATTTT
d_gene: -; abundance: -; v_gene: TRBV7-2; j_gene: TRBJ1-6; len: 12; CDR3aa: CASSFNTSPLHF; CDR3nt: TGTGCCAGCAGCTTCAACACCTCACCCCTCCACTTT
d_gene: -; abundance: -; v_gene: TRBV10-3; j_gene: TRBJ1-2; len: 17; CDR3aa: CAISLLEGKGTYYGYTF; CDR3nt: TGTGCCATCAGCCTCTTGGAGGGTAAGGGCACCTACTATGGCTACACCTTC
d_gene: -; abundance: many; v_gene: TRBV9; j_gene: TRBJ2-3; len: 15; CDR3aa: CASSVGSVSTDTQYF; CDR3nt: TGTGCCAGCAGCGTAGGGAGCGTAAGCACAGATACGCAGTATTTT
d_gene: -; abundance: many; v_gene: TRBV12-3/TRBV12-4; j_gene: TRBJ2-5; len: 12; CDR3aa: CASRRDGGTQYF; CDR3nt: TGTGCCAGCAGAAGGGACGGGGGGACCCAGTACTTC
d_gene: TRBD2; abundance: -; v_gene: TRBV7-8; j_gene: TRBJ2-5; len: 16; CDR3aa: CASSFTAGVRQETQYF; CDR3nt: TGTGCCAGCAGCTTCACAGCGGGAGTTCGCCAAGAGACCCAGTACTTC
d_gene: TRBD1; abundance: few; v_gene: TRBV25-1; j_gene: TRBJ1-2; len: 13; CDR3aa: CASTSSGTGRYTF; CDR3nt: TGTGCCAGCACGAGCTCCGGGACAGGGCGCTACACCTTC
d_gene: TRBD2; abundance: -; v_gene: TRBV6-5; j_gene: TRBJ2-5; len: 14; CDR3aa: CASSYGLAMETQYF; CDR3nt: TGTGCCAGCAGTTACGGACTAGCGATGGAGACCCAGTACTTC
d_gene: -; abundance: many; v_gene: TRBV7-2; j_gene: TRBJ2-1; len: 18; CDR3aa: CASSLAIFGSRAYNEQFF; CDR3nt: TGTGCCAGCAGCTTAGCAATTTTCGGTTCTAGGGCCTACAATGAGCAGTTCTTC
d_gene: -; abundance: -; v_gene: TRBV7-8; j_gene: TRBJ1-1; len: 15; CDR3aa: CASSLVRVGATEAFF; CDR3nt: TGTGCCAGCAGCCTCGTAAGGGTGGGCGCCACTGAAGCTTTCTTT
d_gene: TRBD2; abundance: -; v_gene: TRBV5-5; j_gene: TRBJ2-1; len: 15; CDR3aa: CASSRTSDRGDEQFF; CDR3nt: TGTGCCAGCAGCCGGACTAGCGATAGGGGGGATGAGCAGTTCTTC
d_gene: -; abundance: many; v_gene: TRBV29-1; j_gene: TRBJ2-2; len: 14; CDR3aa: CSVDGSSATGELFF; CDR3nt: TGCAGCGTTGATGGGTCTAGCGCAACCGGGGAGCTGTTTTTT
d_gene: TRBD2; abundance: few; v_gene: TRBV5-4; j_gene: TRBJ2-1; len: 15; CDR3aa: CASSFSGGASNEQFF; CDR3nt: TGTGCCAGCAGCTTTAGCGGGGGGGCAAGCAATGAGCAGTTCTTC
d_gene: -; abundance: -; v_gene: TRBV18; j_gene: TRBJ1-1; len: 13; CDR3aa: CASFAGANTEAFF; CDR3nt: TGTGCCAGCTTTGCCGGGGCGAACACTGAAGCTTTCTTT
d_gene: -; abundance: few; v_gene: TRBV6-2/TRBV6-3; j_gene: TRBJ2-1; len: 14; CDR3aa: CASSYGGLDNEQFF; CDR3nt: TGTGCCAGCAGTTACGGGGGACTCGACAATGAGCAGTTCTTC
d_gene: -; abundance: many; v_gene: TRBV18; j_gene: TRBJ1-1; len: 12; CDR3aa: CASSPGDGEAFF; CDR3nt: TGTGCCAGCTCCCCAGGGGACGGTGAAGCTTTCTTT
d_gene: -; abundance: few; v_gene: TRBV6-5; j_gene: TRBJ2-2; len: 14; CDR3aa: CASTIDPNTGELFF; CDR3nt: TGTGCCAGCACCATCGACCCGAACACCGGGGAGCTGTTTTTT
d_gene: -; abundance: few; v_gene: TRBV6-6; j_gene: TRBJ1-1; len: 13; CDR3aa: CASSGQSGTEAFF; CDR3nt: TGTGCCAGCAGTGGACAGTCAGGGACTGAAGCTTTCTTT
d_gene: TRBD1; abundance: -; v_gene: TRBV7-8; j_gene: TRBJ1-1; len: 16; CDR3aa: CASSLARDRVGTEAFF; CDR3nt: TGTGCCAGCAGCTTAGCGCGAGACAGGGTGGGCACTGAAGCTTTCTTT
d_gene: TRBD2; abundance: few; v_gene: TRBV30; j_gene: TRBJ2-1; len: 13; CDR3aa: CAWSVQRESEQFF; CDR3nt: TGTGCCTGGAGTGTACAGCGGGAGAGTGAGCAGTTCTTC
d_gene: TRBD1; abundance: -; v_gene: TRBV7-9; j_gene: TRBJ1-4; len: 16; CDR3aa: CASTLLRQGWDEKLFF; CDR3nt: TGTGCCAGCACCCTCCTACGACAGGGTTGGGATGAAAAACTGTTTTTT
d_gene: -; abundance: few; v_gene: TRBV24-1; j_gene: TRBJ2-1; len: 15; CDR3aa: CATSSREARYNEQFF; CDR3nt: TGTGCCACCAGCTCGAGGGAGGCCCGATACAATGAGCAGTTCTTC